Below, 20 T cell receptor beta chains from the same sample are listed, as sequenced in a study of identifying expanded T cells in peripheral blood. Sequencing was performed with immunoSEQ multiplex PCR; in TCRdb, only in-frame clones are kept and a portion is missing. The sample lists tens of thousands of clones; 70% to 90% were seen once. Sequencing was done on a sample of blood. These receptors came from a person aged 18 to 75 in good health.

By sample fraction, this clone is medium-sized. The genes are TRBV5-1 and TRBJ2-7, with no clear D. Germline CDR1 and CDR2: SGHRS and YFSETQ. V was pared by 2 bases and J by 5 bases, with 11 bases between. CDR3 size: 13 residues. CDR3 sequence reads: CASSFSFPDEQYF. CDR3 in DNA: TGCGCCAGCAGCTTTTCTTTCCCTGACGAGCAGTACTTC. Full variable domain (rest looked up from reference TRBV5-1 and TRBJ2-7): KAGVTQTPRYLIKTRGQQVTLSCSPISGHRSVSWYQQTPGQGLQFLFEYFSETQRNKGNFPGRFSGRQFSNSRSEMNVSTLELGDSALYLCASSFSFPDEQYFGPGTRLTVT.

The rearrangement links TRBV5-1 to TRBJ2-7; possibly TRBD1 for D (5 bases). The CDR3 totals 13 residues. The V end lost 0 bases, the J end lost 8 bases, and 12 bases lay between the germline ends. Germline V lookup: CDR1 SGHRS, CDR2 YFSETQ. CDR3 amino acids: CASSLGGRYKQYF. The CDR3 DNA reads as TGCGCCAGCAGCTTGGGGGGCCGTTACAAGCAGTACTTC.

This clone is a singleton in its sample. The CDR3 sequence: CASSLGENQPQHF. CDR3 DNA sequence: TGTGCCAGCAGCTTAGGGGAGAATCAGCCCCAGCATTTT. V usage is TRBV7-2 and J usage is TRBJ1-5; D is ambiguous. CDR3 size: 13 residues. V shed 1 base and J shed 4 bases, with 5 bases lying between them. Per germline, CDR1 SGHTA and CDR2 FQGNSA. Together with reference TRBV7-2 and TRBJ1-5, the CDR3 gives the full variable domain: GAGVSQSPSNKVTEKGKDVELRCDPISGHTALYWYRQSLGQGLEFLIYFQGNSAPDKSGLPSDRFSAERTGGSVSTLTIQRTQQEDSAVYLCASSLGENQPQHFGDGTRLSIL.

The chain employs TRBV30 and TRBJ2-3; D not certain. The germline V gene encodes CDR1 GTSNPN and CDR2 SVGIG (reference sequence). This CDR3 has 14 amino acids. CDR3: CASRAGPSTDTQYF. CDR3 coding DNA: TGTGCGTCCAGAGCCGGTCCTAGCACAGATACGCAGTATTTT.

The V and J genes are TRBV6-6 and TRBJ2-5, with a tentative D call TRBD1 (5 bases). CDR1 is MNHNY and CDR2 is SVGAGI in the germline V gene (reference sequence). Trimming removed 8 bases at V and 2 bases at J, with 12 bases between. The CDR3 totals 13 residues. This CDR3 is CASLGQGQETQYF. For the CDR3, the DNA is TGTGCCAGCCTCGGGCAGGGTCAAGAGACCCAGTACTTC.

This chain uses TRBV9 with TRBJ2-3, with TRBD1 matching 8 bases. Germline CDR1 reads SGDLS; CDR2 reads YYNGEE. This CDR3 comprises 17 residues. The ends lost 0 bases at V and 0 bases at J; junction bases unmatched: 6. The CDR3 sequence: CASSVGGQASSTDTQYF. CDR3 DNA: TGTGCCAGCAGCGTAGGGGGACAGGCTTCTAGCACAGATACGCAGTATTTT.

The chain links TRBV28 to TRBJ2-1; D is undetermined. CDR3 length: 12 amino acids. CDR1 is MDHEN, CDR2 SYDVKM, per germline. Trimming removed 5 bases at V and 13 bases at J, with 15 bases between. CDR3: CASSAPAGHQFF. CDR3 nucleotides: TGTGCCAGCAGTGCCCCCGCAGGCCACCAGTTCTTC.

The J gene is TRBJ1-2, the V gene TRBV7-9, with D possibly matching TRBD1 (5 bases). Deletions cut 4 bases from V and 4 bases from J, with 13 bases between. Germline V gene data show CDR1 as SEHNR and CDR2 as FQNEAQ (reference sequence). The CDR3 totals 14 residues. This chain's CDR3 is CASSSGGFVYGYTF. CDR3 in DNA: TGTGCCAGCAGCTCGGGGGGTTTCGTCTATGGCTACACCTTC. The full variable domain, with the rest looked up from reference TRBV7-9 and TRBJ1-2, is DTGVSQNPRHKITKRGQNVTFRCDPISEHNRLYWYRQTLGQGPEFLTYFQNEAQLEKSRLLSDRFSAERPKGSFSTLEIQRTEQGDSAMYLCASSSGGFVYGYTFGSGTRLTVV.

The CDR3 DNA is TGTGCCAGCAGCTTCGCCTTACAGGGGTTTAGCGGGGTTCGTGGGGAGCTGTTTTTT. Its translation: CASSFALQGFSGVRGELFF. V gene TRBV7-6 combines with J gene TRBJ2-2, with D possibly being TRBD2 (8 bases). Germline CDR1 and CDR2: SGHVS and FNYEAQ. Trimming stripped 3 bases from V and 8 bases from J, with 28 bases between. The length of the CDR3 is 19 residues.

The chain employs TRBV28 and TRBJ2-3, with D tentatively TRBD2 (6 bases). From germline, CDR1 is MDHEN and CDR2 SYDVKM. Trimming removed 2 bases from V and 0 bases from J, with 12 bases in between. This CDR3 has 16 amino acids. The CDR3 DNA is TGTGCCAGCAGTTTAATGTCCGGAGGGAGCACAGATACGCAGTATTTT. Its translation is CASSLMSGGSTDTQYF.

The genes are TRBV5-4 and TRBJ2-2, with TRBD1 matching over 7 bases. The germline V gene encodes CDR1 SGHNT and CDR2 YYREEE (reference sequence). V dropped 4 bases and J dropped 5; count of bases not matched to a gene: 5. The length of the CDR3 is 14 residues. CDR3 sequence reads: CASSGDRGTGELFF. The CDR3, as DNA: TGTGCCAGCAGCGGGGACAGAGGAACCGGGGAGCTGTTTTTT. The whole variable domain, filled in from reference TRBV5-4 and TRBJ2-2, reads ETGVTQSPTHLIKTRGQQVTLRCSSQSGHNTVSWYQQALGQGPQFIFQYYREEENGRGNFPPRFSGLQFPNYSSELNVNALELDDSALYLCASSGDRGTGELFFGEGSRLTVL.

V and J are TRBV9 and TRBJ2-5; a possible D gene is TRBD1 (6 bases). There are 14 residues in the CDR3. Germline CDR1 reads SGDLS; CDR2 reads YYNGEE. The V end lost 4 bases, the J end lost 7 bases, and 17 bases lay between the germline ends. The CDR3 DNA is TGTGCCAGCAGCATAGATCAGGGGCCAGGGACCCAGTACTTC. This encodes CASSIDQGPGTQYF.

In this sample, this clone turned up once. The gene calls are TRBV6-5 and TRBJ2-7; D possibly uses TRBD1 or TRBD2 (5 bases each). CDR3 size: 14 residues. Trimming pared 6 bases from V and 3 bases from J, leaving 15 bases between. Germline CDR1 reads MNHEY; CDR2 reads SVGAGI. Here the CDR3 DNA reads TGTGCCAGCAGCATTTCCCCGGGACGCTACGAGCAGTACTTC. Residues: CASSISPGRYEQYF.

V usage is TRBV23-1 and J usage is TRBJ2-5; no clear D gene. TRBV23-1 is identified as an open reading frame with a role that is uncertain. The length of the CDR3 is 13 residues. Trimming took off 2 bases at V and 3 bases at J, with 7 bases between the two ends. The CDR3 coding sequence is TGCGCCAGCAGTCAACAACGGAAAGAGACCCAGTACTTC. Translated: CASSQQRKETQYF.

This clone was recorded only once. The chain is built from TRBV27 and TRBJ2-1; D is possibly TRBD1 or TRBD2 (6 bases each). The V gene lost 5 bases and the J gene lost 15 bases, with 32 bases spanning the gap. The CDR3 runs 17 residues. CDR1 and CDR2 (germline): MNHEY, SMNVEV (reference sequence). The CDR3 DNA sequence: TGTGCCAGCAGTCGAAACGGGGGCTTCAGCGGGCCCACCAGACGGTTCTTC. It codes for CASSRNGGFSGPTRRFF.

J is TRBJ1-1 and V is TRBV7-3; a possible D gene is TRBD1 (5 bases). The CDR3 extends over 16 amino acids. Deletions cut 1 base from V and 3 bases from J, with 15 bases between. CDR1 SGHTA and CDR2 FQGTGA come from the germline V gene. CDR3 nucleotide sequence: TGTGCCAGCAGCTTAAGTCCAGGGCGGAGGGACACTGAAGCTTTCTTT. As protein: CASSLSPGRRDTEAFF. Complete variable domain (other parts from reference TRBV7-3 and TRBJ1-1): GAGVSQTPSNKVTEKGKYVELRCDPISGHTALYWYRQSLGQGPEFLIYFQGTGAADDSGLPNDRFFAVRPEGSVSTLKIQRTERGDSAVYLCASSLSPGRRDTEAFFGQGTRLTVV.

This chain uses TRBV7-9 with TRBJ2-7, with D perhaps TRBD2 (6 bases). Germline V gene sequence: CDR1 SEHNR, CDR2 FQNEAQ (reference sequence). This CDR3 is built from 13 residues. V was cut by 5 bases and J by 2 bases, with 10 bases left in between. The CDR3 spells CASSTSSAYEQYF. As DNA, the CDR3 is TGTGCCAGCAGCACCTCTAGCGCCTACGAGCAGTACTTC.

The genes are TRBV28 and TRBJ2-7; D is ambiguous. Germline assignment: CDR1 MDHEN and CDR2 SYDVKM. V was trimmed by 5 bases and J by 3 bases, leaving 11 bases between them. The CDR3 is 13 residues long. The CDR3 reads CASSQQAIYEQYF. In nucleotides, the CDR3 is TGTGCCAGCAGTCAGCAGGCGATCTACGAGCAGTACTTC.

The V gene is TRBV19, the J gene TRBJ1-5; the D is unclear. CDR1 and CDR2 (germline): LNHDA, SQIVND (reference sequence). The CDR3 is 15 amino acids. Trimming left V 3 bases short and J 0 bases short, with 9 bases between. The CDR3 DNA follows: TGTGCCAGTAGTATGAAGGGTCATAGCAATCAGCCCCAGCATTTT. Translation gives CASSMKGHSNQPQHF.

The CDR3 sequence: CASSPQDSGNTIYF. The CDR3 coding sequence is TGTGCCAGCAGTCCTCAAGACTCTGGAAACACCATATATTTT. V and J are TRBV28 and TRBJ1-3; D is undetermined. CDR3 length equals 14 residues. CDR1 is MDHEN and CDR2 is SYDVKM in the germline V gene. V shed 5 bases and J shed 0 bases, with 8 bases lying between them.